This entry is about one TCR beta chain. The antigen is not known. CDR3 size: 15 residues. V shed 6 bases and J 5 bases; nucleotides not matched to a gene: 7. Looked up from germline, CDR1 is WNHNN and CDR2 is SYGVQD (reference sequence). The data were taken from a study of blood T cells in healthy people across ages. Study conclusions and caveats: TCR beta diversity, measured per million T cells, fell in a roughly linear way with age.

Using a J-beta primer mix together with a sample-barcoded 5' primer, a second PCR was run for roughly 7 to 11 cycles. TCRdb passed the 5' RACE reads through MiXCR, listing each CDR3 protein once. The sample contains under 1 million distinct CDR3 sequences, around 45% of which appear only once. The source is a man in his fifties or sixties in good health. This chain connects TRBV10-1 to TRBJ2-2; 9 bases map to TRBD1. The specimen sequenced was blood. The CDR3 protein is CASSPGQGWTGELFF. DNA for the CDR3: TGCGCCAGCAGCCCGGGACAGGGTTGGACCGGGGAGCTGTTTTTT.